This TCR beta chain derives from a study of post-analysis software for immune sequencing data. Study outcomes and limitations: With F measure, samples from one preparation batch clustered together strongly. Comparison with controls showed significantly lower normalized Chao1 diversity in multiple sclerosis patients. A few TRBV segments appeared more often in patients than in controls, and TRBV5-6, TRBV5-1 and TRBV20-1 were among these.

The library was made from cDNA and included unique molecular identifiers. The T cell input of roughly 1 to 11 million gave roughly 500,000 cDNA molecules. TCRdb called the PCR reads again in MiXCR, with one record for every CDR3 protein. The sample lists 800,000 to 950,000 distinct CDR3 sequences; around 50% were seen once. V dropped 4 bases and J dropped 4 bases, with 11 bases sitting between them. The CDR3 has 13 residues. From germline, CDR1 is SGHRS and CDR2 YFSETQ. About this clonotype itself: Antigen unknown.

This TCR was recovered from a girl between 5 and 17 years old with multiple sclerosis. V gene TRBV5-1 combines with J gene TRBJ2-5; D may be TRBD1 (6 bases). Sequencing was performed on blood. The CDR3 sequence is CASSLYRAETQYF. CDR3 sequence (DNA): TGCGCCAGCAGCCTATACAGGGCAGAGACCCAGTACTTC.